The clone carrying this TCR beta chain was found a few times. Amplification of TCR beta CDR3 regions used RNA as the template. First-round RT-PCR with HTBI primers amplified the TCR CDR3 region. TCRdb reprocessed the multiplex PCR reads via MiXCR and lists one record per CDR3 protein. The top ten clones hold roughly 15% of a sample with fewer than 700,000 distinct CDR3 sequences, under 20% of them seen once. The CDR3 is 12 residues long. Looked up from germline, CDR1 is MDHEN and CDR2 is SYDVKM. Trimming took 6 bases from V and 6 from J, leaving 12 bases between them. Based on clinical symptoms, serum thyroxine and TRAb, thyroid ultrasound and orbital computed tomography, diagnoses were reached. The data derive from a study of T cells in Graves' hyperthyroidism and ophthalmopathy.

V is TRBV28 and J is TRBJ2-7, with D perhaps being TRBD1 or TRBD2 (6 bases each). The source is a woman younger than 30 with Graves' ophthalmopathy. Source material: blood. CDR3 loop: CASREGGREQYF. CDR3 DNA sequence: TGTGCCAGCAGAGAGGGGGGTCGCGAGCAGTACTTC.